The clone carrying this T cell receptor beta chain was observed a few times. Its antigen is still unknown. The data derive from a study of CD8 T cells in ankylosing spondylitis. General study findings and limits: Previous work reported some of these motif variants in the synovial fluid and blood of reactive arthritis. Ankylosing spondylitis blood appeared to carry a characteristic TCR beta motif of under ten highly homologous variants. The disease-linked clones had a CD8+ phenotype and low blood frequencies.

From the 5' RACE reads, TCRdb called clonotypes with MiXCR, one entry per CDR3 protein. In the table there are 400,000 or so distinct CDR3 sequences, roughly 26% of which are singletons. The CDR3 covers 16 residues. CDR1 MNHNS and CDR2 SASEGT come from the germline V gene. With 4 bases removed from V and 4 bases from J, the gap between germline ends came to 18 bases. The sequence was collected from a male donor with ankylosing spondylitis. The rearrangement uses TRBV6-1 and TRBJ2-3; D may be TRBD2 (6 bases). The sequencing input was blood, either unsorted or a sorted T cell fraction (not recorded which). This CDR3 reads CASSAGLFGRADTQYF. The CDR3 nucleotides are TGTGCCAGCAGTGCCGGACTATTCGGGCGGGCAGATACGCAGTATTTT.